These T cell receptor beta chains were read from a single sample in a study of blood T cell repertoires in COVID-19. The assay was immunoSEQ multiplex PCR, and TCRdb's table has in-frame clones only and misses some. This table has roughly 60,000 clones, approximately 80% appearing once. The sequencing input was peripheral blood. The source of these receptors is an elderly man with acute or convalescent COVID-19. Each CDR3 is given with its conserved first and last residue. A D gene is named only where the DNA matches it firmly. Rows may omit the clone size; those that give it use once, few, many or a size class.

TRBJ2-1 TRBD2 16 . TRBV6-5 TGTGCCAGCAGTTCCCCACTAGCGGGGGGGCGAAATGAGCAGTTCTTC CASSSPLAGGRNEQFF
TRBJ1-5 . 15 . TRBV7-6 TGTGCCAGCAGTCCAGGCCCATTTAGCAATCAGCCCCAGCATTTT CASSPGPFSNQPQHF
TRBJ1-2 TRBD1 17 . TRBV2 TGTGCCAGCAGTTCACAACCTGGACAGGCGACGATGAATGGCTACACCTTC CASSSQPGQATMNGYTF
TRBJ2-1 TRBD2 15 . TRBV30 TGTGCCTGGAGTGTATACGGGGGGGGGTTGAATGAGCAGTTCTTC CAWSVYGGGLNEQFF
TRBJ1-3 . 16 . TRBV28 TGTGCCAGCAGTCCCCGGGAGATTGGGTCTGGAAACACCATATATTTT CASSPREIGSGNTIYF
TRBJ2-3 TRBD2 16 . TRBV5-4 TGTGCCAGCAGCGTAGGACTAGCAGGTCGCACAGATACGCAGTATTTT CASSVGLAGRTDTQYF
TRBJ2-5 . 11 . TRBV18 TGTGCCAGCTCACCCGGAGTGGGCCAGTACTTC CASSPGVGQYF
TRBJ2-5 TRBD2 16 once TRBV5-6 TGTGCCAGCAGCTGGACTAGCGGGGGGGTCCTCGTGGCCCAGTACTTC CASSWTSGGVLVAQYF
TRBJ2-1 TRBD2 15 . TRBV27 TGTGCCAGCATGGCTAGCGGGGGGGCAGGGGATGAGCAGTTCTTC CASMASGGAGDEQFF
TRBJ2-6 TRBD1 18 once TRBV6-6 TGTGCCAGCAGTCCACGGGACAGGCGAAGCTCTGGGGCCAACGTCCTGACTTTC CASSPRDRRSSGANVLTF
TRBJ1-5 TRBD1 22 few TRBV14 TGTGCCAGCAGCCAAGATCAGGGATCGGGACAGGGTTTAAGGGATCGCAATCAGCCCCAGCATTTT CASSQDQGSGQGLRDRNQPQHF
TRBJ2-2 . 16 . TRBV21-1 TGTGCCAGCAGCAAGGTGCTGGGTGGGCCCACCGGGGAGCTGTTTTTT CASSKVLGGPTGELFF
TRBJ1-2 . 12 few TRBV15 TGTGCCACCAGCAGAGATATGGACAGCTACACCTTC CATSRDMDSYTF
TRBJ2-5 TRBD1 13 . TRBV12-3/TRBV12-4 TGTGCCAGCAGTTTCGACAGGGCCGAGACCCAGTACTTC CASSFDRAETQYF
TRBJ2-2 . 15 . TRBV7-6 TGTGCCAGCAACCCAGGACAGTCGAACACCGGGGAGCTGTTTTTT CASNPGQSNTGELFF
TRBJ2-7 TRBD1 15 once TRBV7-6 TGTGCCAGCAGCTTAGGACAGGGGGCCGTCTACGAGCAGTACTTC CASSLGQGAVYEQYF
TRBJ2-7 . 15 . TRBV18 TGTGCCAGCTCCCCCCCGGGACTGAGCTCCTACGAGCAGTACTTC CASSPPGLSSYEQYF
TRBJ1-2 . 13 . TRBV10-2 TGCGCCAGCAGTGTGGGGGCTAGCTATGGCTACACCTTC CASSVGASYGYTF
TRBJ1-5 TRBD1 15 . TRBV30 TGTGCCTGGAGCACTGGACAGGGGGGGCATCAGCCCCAGCATTTT CAWSTGQGGHQPQHF
TRBJ1-5 TRBD1 14 . TRBV20-1 TGCAGTGCTAGTGGCGACAGGGAACGGCAGCCCCAGCATTTT CSASGDRERQPQHF
TRBJ2-2 . 17 . TRBV18 TGTGCCAGCTCACCACCGAACAGGGCGGCGAACACCGGGGAGCTGTTTTTT CASSPPNRAANTGELFF
TRBJ1-4 . 11 once TRBV29-1 TGCAGCGTTGAATTCAGGAGGAAACTGTTTTTT CSVEFRRKLFF
TRBJ1-1 . 14 . TRBV4-2 TGTGCCAGCAGCCAAGATCTGCGGGCCACTGAAGCTTTCTTT CASSQDLRATEAFF
TRBJ1-1 . 13 . TRBV2 TGTGCCAGCACCAAACACGTGAACACTGAAGCTTTCTTT CASTKHVNTEAFF
TRBJ2-1 TRBD1 15 . TRBV5-4 TGTGCCAGCAGCTTGGGGGACAGCGTCTACAATGAGCAGTTCTTC CASSLGDSVYNEQFF
TRBJ1-1 . 16 . TRBV5-1 TGCGCCAGCAGCCCGTGGGTACACGGGGTGAACACTGAAGCTTTCTTT CASSPWVHGVNTEAFF
TRBJ2-3 . 14 . TRBV6-6 TGTGCCAGCAGTTACTCGGAGGTCACAGATACGCAGTATTTT CASSYSEVTDTQYF
TRBJ1-2 . 15 . TRBV12-2 TGTGCAAGTCGCTTAAAAAACCGGGACAGTCTTGGCTACACCTTC CASRLKNRDSLGYTF
TRBJ2-7 TRBD1 15 . TRBV19 TGTGCCAGTAGTCCTTGGGGACAGGGCCTCTACGAGCAGTACTTC CASSPWGQGLYEQYF